Presented here are 21 T cell receptor beta chains from one specimen sequenced in a study of blood T cell repertoires in COVID-19. TCRdb's copy holds only in-frame clones and misses some; the assay was immunoSEQ multiplex PCR. Here the sample spans some 300,000 clones, 88% being singletons. Input material: peripheral blood. Source of these receptors: a woman aged 25 to 45 who had recovered from COVID-19.

The chain employs TRBV18 and TRBJ1-4; possible D gene TRBD1, 5 bases. The CDR3 runs to 16 residues. V was cut by 3 bases and J by 8 bases, with 19 bases left in between. Germline V gene data show CDR1 as KGHSH and CDR2 as LQKENI. DNA of the CDR3: TGTGCCAGCTCACCCGAGCGGGGAGGCCAGGGCGAAAAACTGTTTTTT. It is translated as CASSPERGGQGEKLFF. The whole variable domain, filled in from reference TRBV18 and TRBJ1-4, reads NAGVMQNPRHLVRRRGQEARLRCSPMKGHSHVYWYRQLPEEGLKFMVYLQKENIIDESGMPKERFSAEFPKEGPSILRIQQVVRGDSAAYFCASSPERGGQGEKLFFGSGTQLSVL.

The chain recombines TRBV30 with TRBJ1-4; weak D call: TRBD1 (5 bases). V lost 3 bases and J 0 bases, leaving 11 bases between the germline ends. Germline V gene data show CDR1 as GTSNPN and CDR2 as SVGIG (reference sequence). This CDR3 is 15 amino acids long. The CDR3 is CAWSDPGATNEKLFF. CDR3 coding DNA: TGTGCCTGGAGCGATCCGGGGGCAACTAATGAAAAACTGTTTTTT.

The gene calls are TRBV18 and TRBJ1-2, with 9 positions matching TRBD1. The CDR3 contains 16 residues. J gave up 2 bases and V 3 bases, and 7 bases lay outside the gene matches. Germline CDR1 is KGHSH and CDR2 is LQKENI. The CDR3 DNA follows: TGTGCCAGCTCACCGGGGACAGGGTACGGAAACTATGGCTACACCTTC. Encoded protein: CASSPGTGYGNYGYTF.

The gene calls are TRBV28 and TRBJ2-7; tentatively, D is TRBD1 (6 bases). The germline V gene encodes CDR1 MDHEN and CDR2 SYDVKM. Trimming cost V 5 bases and J 0 bases, with 17 bases left between them. The CDR3 totals 16 residues. The CDR3 DNA is TGTGCCAGCAGTACCTATTTACGGGACACCTCCTACGAGCAGTACTTC. Translation gives CASSTYLRDTSYEQYF.

J is TRBJ2-7 and V is TRBV23-1; D may be TRBD1 (6 bases). TRBV23-1 is noted as an ORF with a role that remains uncertain. There are 16 residues in the CDR3. Trimming removed 0 bases from V and 2 bases from J, with 14 bases in between. CDR3 sequence reads: CASSQSGTKKTYEQYF. CDR3 sequence (DNA): TGCGCCAGCAGTCAATCCGGGACAAAAAAAACCTACGAGCAGTACTTC.

The gene calls are TRBV18 and TRBJ2-5; TRBD1 aligns across 9 bases. After removal of 10 bases from V and 1 base from J, the junction contained 10 bases not matched to a gene. The CDR3 totals 15 residues. Germline CDR1 and CDR2: KGHSH and LQKENI. CDR3 nucleotide sequence: TGTGCCACCAAGGCCGGGACAGGGTCCCAAGAGACCCAGTACTTC. Its translation: CATKAGTGSQETQYF.

This chain joins TRBV6-5 and TRBJ1-1; D is unresolved. The CDR3 is 12 residues long. Germline assignment: CDR1 MNHEY and CDR2 SVGAGI. Trimming took off 8 bases at V and 5 bases at J, with 12 bases between the two ends. Here the CDR3 DNA reads TGTGCCAGCCGTACCGGAGGGACTGAAGCTTTCTTT. Protein sequence: CASRTGGTEAFF.

The chain has TRBV9 and TRBJ2-7, with TRBD1 matching 7 bases. The CDR3 length is 13 residues. Germline V CDR1 and CDR2: SGDLS, YYNGEE. J gave up 2 bases and V 4 bases, and 3 bases lay outside the gene matches. In nucleotides, the CDR3 is TGTGCCAGCAGCCATGGGACAGCCTACGAGCAGTACTTC. This translates into CASSHGTAYEQYF.

The rearrangement links TRBV28 to TRBJ2-6, with 7 positions matching TRBD1. V was clipped by 11 bases and J by 2 bases; unmatched bases: 3. Germline V gene lookup returns CDR1 MDHEN and CDR2 SYDVKM. The CDR3 runs to 13 residues. Here the CDR3 reads CASTGAGANVLTF. Here the CDR3 DNA reads TGTGCCTCAACAGGGGCTGGGGCCAACGTCCTGACTTTC.

The chain employs TRBV9 and TRBJ2-3; D may be TRBD1 (5 bases). CDR1 and CDR2 (germline): SGDLS, YYNGEE. V was pared by 0 bases and J by 3 bases, with 11 bases between. The CDR3 extends over 15 amino acids. The CDR3 here is CASSVEWGRTDTQYF. CDR3 in DNA: TGTGCCAGCAGCGTAGAGTGGGGCCGGACAGATACGCAGTATTTT.

By share of the sample, this clone is medium-sized (0.01 to 0.1%). This chain uses TRBV11-2 with TRBJ1-1; TRBD1 aligns across 9 bases. J gave up 3 bases and V 4 bases, and 12 bases lay outside the gene matches. CDR3 length equals 17 residues. Germline loops: CDR1 SGHAT, CDR2 FQNNGV. The CDR3 reads CASSSRTGEIAHTEAFF. Here the CDR3 DNA reads TGTGCCAGCAGCTCAAGGACAGGGGAGATCGCGCACACTGAAGCTTTCTTT.

This clone was seen only once. V usage is TRBV12-3 or TRBV12-4 and J usage is TRBJ2-2; D may be TRBD2 (5 bases). V was clipped by 8 bases and J by 7 bases, with 14 bases between them. This CDR3 has 13 residues. The CDR3 sequence: CASEEEAGGELFF. The CDR3, as DNA: TGTGCCAGCGAGGAGGAGGCAGGCGGGGAGCTGTTTTTT.

The chain joins TRBV28 to TRBJ2-1; 10 nucleotides align to TRBD1. The CDR3 length is 15 residues. Germline V gene lookup returns CDR1 MDHEN and CDR2 SYDVKM. With 6 bases clipped from V and 8 bases from J, the junction kept 10 bases outside the gene matches. The CDR3 DNA is TGTGCCAGCAGCCGACAGGGGGCGCCTCGGGATGAGCAGTTCTTC. Translation gives CASSRQGAPRDEQFF.

This chain uses TRBV21-1 with TRBJ2-7; the D call in the table, TRBD1, was not verified against the DNA. TRBV21-1 is given as a pseudogene. This CDR3 has 16 residues. CDR3: CASSKALTGQPYEQYF. CDR3 nucleotides: TGTGCCAGCAGCAAAGCGCTCACAGGGCAACCCTACGAGCAGTACTTC.

V is TRBV30 and J is TRBJ1-1; no clear D. This CDR3 is 11 amino acids long. The V gene's germline CDR1 is GTSNPN and CDR2 SVGIG (reference sequence). The ends were cut back, 0 bases at V and 10 bases at J, with 9 bases in the middle. The CDR3 DNA is TGTGCCTGGAGTGTACGGGGAGGAGCTTTCTTT. Translated, it gives CAWSVRGGAFF.

The chain carries TRBV9 and TRBJ2-3; D ambiguous. Germline loops: CDR1 SGDLS, CDR2 YYNGEE. Trimming took 1 base from V and 5 from J, leaving 11 bases between them. The CDR3 extends over 14 amino acids. The CDR3 here is CASSVRALRDTQYF. The CDR3 nucleotides are TGTGCCAGCAGCGTAAGAGCTCTCCGAGATACGCAGTATTTT.

The CDR3 coding sequence is TGTGCCAGCAGTTTACCCCTAGATACGCAGTATTTT. Amino acid sequence: CASSLPLDTQYF. The V and J genes are TRBV28 and TRBJ2-3; D gene uncertain. The V gene lost 2 bases and the J gene lost 5 bases, with 5 bases spanning the gap. Germline loops: CDR1 MDHEN, CDR2 SYDVKM. This CDR3 spans 12 amino acids.

This clone was recorded at least ten times. The chain recombines TRBV11-3 with TRBJ2-1; 11 bases line up with TRBD2. Germline V gene lookup returns CDR1 SGHNT and CDR2 YENEEA. CDR3 length: 18 residues. V dropped 6 bases and J dropped 0; count of bases not matched to a gene: 10. As DNA, the CDR3 is TGTGCCAGCAGTCACGGGACTAGCGGAAAAAGCTCCTACAATGAGCAGTTCTTC. Amino acids: CASSHGTSGKSSYNEQFF.

V and J are TRBV7-9 and TRBJ1-2, with a weak D call TRBD1 (6 bases). V was cut by 5 bases and J by 7 bases, with 11 bases left in between. Per the germline V gene, CDR1 is SEHNR and CDR2 is FQNEAQ (reference sequence). The CDR3 is 12 residues long. CDR3 coding DNA: TGTGCCAGCAGCCAGGGGTTGGCTGGCTACACCTTC. This codes for CASSQGLAGYTF.

In its sample, this clone was seen a few times. The same CDR3 arises from other DNA sequences in this sample as well. This chain links TRBV28 with TRBJ2-7; 10 bases line up with TRBD1. This CDR3 is built from 13 residues. Germline lookup yields CDR1 MDHEN and CDR2 SYDVKM. With V trimmed by 4 bases and J by 3 bases, 0 bases remained unmatched. This CDR3 reads CASSWDRGYEQYF. The DNA for the CDR3 is TGTGCCAGCAGTTGGGACAGGGGCTACGAGCAGTACTTC.

The chain is built from TRBV11-1 and TRBJ1-2; 7 nucleotides match TRBD1. The V segment lost 5 bases and the J segment 1 base; nucleotides outside the gene matches: 10. The CDR3 has 16 residues. CDR1 SGHAT and CDR2 FQDESV come from the germline V gene (reference sequence). CDR3 sequence reads: CASSPLRTGLNYGYTF. CDR3 coding DNA: TGTGCCAGCAGCCCACTCCGGACAGGCCTTAACTATGGCTACACCTTC.